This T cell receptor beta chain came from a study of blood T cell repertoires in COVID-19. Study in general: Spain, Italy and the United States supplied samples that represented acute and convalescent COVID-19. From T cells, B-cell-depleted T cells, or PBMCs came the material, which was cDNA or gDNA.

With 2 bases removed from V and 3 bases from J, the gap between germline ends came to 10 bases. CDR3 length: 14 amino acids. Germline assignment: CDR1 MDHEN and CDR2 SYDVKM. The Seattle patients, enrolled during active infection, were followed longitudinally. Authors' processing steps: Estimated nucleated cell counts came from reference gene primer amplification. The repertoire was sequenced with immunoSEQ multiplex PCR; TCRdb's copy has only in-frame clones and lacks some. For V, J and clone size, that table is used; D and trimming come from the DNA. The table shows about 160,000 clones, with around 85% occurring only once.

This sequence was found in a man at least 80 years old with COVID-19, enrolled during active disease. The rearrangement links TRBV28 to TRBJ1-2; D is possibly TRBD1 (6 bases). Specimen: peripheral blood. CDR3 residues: CASSLGAGDYGYTF. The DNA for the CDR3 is TGTGCCAGCAGTTTAGGGGCAGGGGACTATGGCTACACCTTC.